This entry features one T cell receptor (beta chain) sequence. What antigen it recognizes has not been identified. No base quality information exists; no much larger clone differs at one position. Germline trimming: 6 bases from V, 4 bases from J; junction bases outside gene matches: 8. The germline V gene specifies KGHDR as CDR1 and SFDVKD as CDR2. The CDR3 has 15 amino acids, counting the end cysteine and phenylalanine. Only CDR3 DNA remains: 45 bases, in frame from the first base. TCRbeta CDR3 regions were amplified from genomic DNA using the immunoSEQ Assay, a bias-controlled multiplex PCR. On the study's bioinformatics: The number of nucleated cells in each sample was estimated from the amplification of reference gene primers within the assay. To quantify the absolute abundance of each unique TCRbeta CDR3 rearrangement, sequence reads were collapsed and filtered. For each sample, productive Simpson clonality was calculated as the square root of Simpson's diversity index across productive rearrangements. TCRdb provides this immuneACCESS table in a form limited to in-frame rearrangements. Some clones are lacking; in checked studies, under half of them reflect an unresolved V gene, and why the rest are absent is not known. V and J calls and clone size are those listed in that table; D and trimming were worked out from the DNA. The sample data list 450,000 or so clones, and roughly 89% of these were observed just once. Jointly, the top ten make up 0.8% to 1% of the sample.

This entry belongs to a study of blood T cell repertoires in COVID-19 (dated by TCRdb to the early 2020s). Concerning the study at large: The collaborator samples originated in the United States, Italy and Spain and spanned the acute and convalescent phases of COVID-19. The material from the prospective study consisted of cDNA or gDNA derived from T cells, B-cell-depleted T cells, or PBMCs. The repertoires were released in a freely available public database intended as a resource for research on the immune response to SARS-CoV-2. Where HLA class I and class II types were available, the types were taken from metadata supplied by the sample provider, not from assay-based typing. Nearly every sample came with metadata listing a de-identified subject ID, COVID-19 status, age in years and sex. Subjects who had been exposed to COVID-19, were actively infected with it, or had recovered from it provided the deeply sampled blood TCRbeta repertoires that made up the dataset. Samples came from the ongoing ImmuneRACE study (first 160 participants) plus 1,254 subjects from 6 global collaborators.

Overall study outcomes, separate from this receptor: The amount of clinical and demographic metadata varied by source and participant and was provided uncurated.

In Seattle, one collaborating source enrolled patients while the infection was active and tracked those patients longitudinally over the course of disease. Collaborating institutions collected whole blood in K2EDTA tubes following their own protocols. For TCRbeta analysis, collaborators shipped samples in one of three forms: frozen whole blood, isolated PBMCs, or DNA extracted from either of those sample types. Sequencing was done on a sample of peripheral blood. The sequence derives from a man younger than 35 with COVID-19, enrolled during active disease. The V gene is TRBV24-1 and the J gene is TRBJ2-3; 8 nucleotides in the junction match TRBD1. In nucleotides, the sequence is TGTGCCACCAGTACGGACAGGGAGTTCGCAGATACGCAGTATTTT. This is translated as CATSTDREFADTQYF.